The entry that follows covers one TCR beta chain sequence. What it recognizes is unknown. Using MiXCR, TCRdb reanalyzed the PCR reads. This sample carries tens of thousands of clones, just over 20% of them seen once, and the ten largest clones take 25% to 35%. This sample is drawn from a study of metastatic and nonmetastatic thyroid tumors. Study details: Repertoire data that came from the blood and tumor or nodule tissue of malignant and benign thyroid patients were compared. Study conclusions and caveats: Reported TCR beta diversity, measured in blood and tumor, was significantly higher for malignant thyroid tumors than for benign nodules.

Before thyroid surgery, none of the patients had received any treatment. The receptor comes from a female donor with papillary thyroid cancer or a benign thyroid nodule (not recorded which). Some clones in this sample may be carry-over from other donors' samples. Sequencing input: blood.

Here the CDR3 DNA reads TGTGCCAGCAGCTTAGTGGGCAGTTCGAATTCACCCCTCCACTTT. The encoded protein is CASSLVGSSNSPLHF. This rearrangement joins TRBV11-2 to TRBJ1-6; no definite D call. Germline V lookup: CDR1 SGHAT, CDR2 FQNNGV. CDR3 length: 15 residues. Trimming pared 1 base from V and 7 bases from J, leaving 11 bases between.